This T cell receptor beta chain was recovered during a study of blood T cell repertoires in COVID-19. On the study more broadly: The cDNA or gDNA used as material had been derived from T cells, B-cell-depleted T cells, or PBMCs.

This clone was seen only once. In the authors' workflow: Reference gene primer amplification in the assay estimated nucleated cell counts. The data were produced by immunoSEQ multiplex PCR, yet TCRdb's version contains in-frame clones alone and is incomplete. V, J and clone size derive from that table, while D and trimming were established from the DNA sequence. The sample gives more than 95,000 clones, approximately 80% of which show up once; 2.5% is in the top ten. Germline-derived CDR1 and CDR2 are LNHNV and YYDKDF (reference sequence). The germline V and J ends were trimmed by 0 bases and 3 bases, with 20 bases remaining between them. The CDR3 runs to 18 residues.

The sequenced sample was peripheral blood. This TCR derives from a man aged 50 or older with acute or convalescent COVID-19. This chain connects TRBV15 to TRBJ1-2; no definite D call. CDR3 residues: CATSRDTSQIRVDYGYTF. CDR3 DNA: TGTGCCACCAGCAGAGATACGTCTCAAATTCGGGTTGACTATGGCTACACCTTC.